This note documents a single T cell receptor (beta chain) sequence. At one of its ends the junction is not consistent with the germline gene, which may arise from a read error. This entry belongs to a study of T cells after yellow fever vaccination. UMIs and a universal primer site were added when TCR cDNA was made by 5'RACE template switching. TCRdb reanalysed the 5' RACE reads using MiXCR and keeps one entry per CDR3 protein. The profile covers more than 200,000 distinct CDR3 sequences, with approximately 3.8% appearing a single time and approximately 18% taken by the ten largest. Germline loops: CDR1 SGHNT, CDR2 YYREEE (reference sequence). The CDR3 covers 14 residues.

This sample comprised PBMCs, obtained 15 days after the yellow fever booster vaccination. The chain carries TRBV5-4 and TRBJ1-6, with D perhaps matching TRBD1 (6 bases). The sequence derives from a man aged 18 to 29 who received the YFV17D yellow fever vaccine. CDR3 DNA: TGTGCCAGCAGATTGGACAGATATAATTCACCCCTCCACTTT. Amino acid sequence: CASRLDRYNSPLHF.